This T cell receptor (beta chain) was sequenced during a study of OX40 agonist ivuxolimab in advanced cancers. Study background: Dose-escalation patients were diagnosed with hepatocellular carcinoma, melanoma, renal cell cancer or head and neck cancer.

Regarding the study as a whole: At doses 0.1 to 3.0 mg/kg, CD4+ and CD8+ clones expanded. Mean expanded clone counts were higher in CD8+ than CD4+ T cells.

Blood got drawn at baseline, again on cycle 4 day 1, and then on cycle 7 day 1. Only in-frame clones appear in the TCRdb table, and some are missing; sequencing was by immunoSEQ multiplex PCR. Among 60,000 to 100,000 clones listed, about 87% were seen once. The germline V gene encodes CDR1 MNHEY and CDR2 SVGAGI. Trimming stripped 5 bases from V and 3 bases from J, with 5 bases between. The CDR3 has 11 residues. With regard to this clone: The antigen is unknown.

This clonotype was obtained from an adult with an advanced solid tumor such as melanoma, head and neck, liver or kidney cancer. This material consisted of CD4+ or CD8+ T cells sorted from blood, taken in a trial of the OX40 agonist ivuxolimab. V gene TRBV6-5 combines with J gene TRBJ2-7; unclear D gene. In DNA form, the CDR3 reads TGTGCCAGCAGTCGCGACTACGAGCAGTACTTC. Translating it yields CASSRDYEQYF.